This record covers a single TCR beta chain. Compared with germline, one end of the junction differs, possibly owing to a read error. These data belong to a study of blood T cells in healthy people across ages. Turning to the study itself: Template-switching capture recovered about one barcoded beta molecule per two T cells.

This CDR3 spans 12 amino acids. The V gene's germline CDR1 is MNHNS and CDR2 SASEGT. Combining a sample-barcoded 5' primer with a J-beta primer mix, a second PCR ran for roughly 6 to 12 cycles. Using its own MiXCR run on the 5' RACE reads, TCRdb lists one record per CDR3 protein. The sample yields hundreds of thousands of distinct CDR3 sequences, around 42% seen once. The sequence came from a man aged 55 to 70 in good health. The sequenced sample was blood. The chain employs TRBV6-1 and TRBJ2-7; possibly TRBD2 for D (5 bases). Here the CDR3 reads CASCGLTYEQNF. In nucleotides, the CDR3 is TGTGCCAGCTGCGGGTTGACCTACGAGCAGAACTTC.